This is a list of T cell receptor beta chains from one sample in a study of T cell responses to AZD1222 COVID-19 vaccine. Profiling relied on immunoSEQ multiplex PCR, and the TCRdb table lists in-frame clones only, not all of them. The sample lists 110,000 or so clones, roughly 90% occurring once. This sample comprised peripheral blood, obtained on day 0 of AZD1222 vaccination. The source of these receptors is an adult in good health. The CDR3 runs from the conserved cysteine through the conserved F or W. Each record gives: D gene, V gene, clone size, J gene, CDR3 protein, CDR3 DNA. D genes are given only for firm matches. Size values are once, few and many counts, or a class for expanded clones, and some rows have none.

TRBD2	TRBV29-1	NA	TRBJ2-7	CSAQAGAPSYEQYF	TGCAGCGCCCAAGCGGGGGCCCCCTCCTACGAGCAGTACTTC
TRBD1	TRBV7-3	NA	TRBJ1-1	CASSFAGSGQLNTEAFF	TGTGCCAGCAGCTTCGCAGGATCGGGACAGTTGAACACTGAAGCTTTCTTT
NA	TRBV10-3	NA	TRBJ1-5	CAIRGESNQPQHF	TGTGCCATCAGAGGGGAATCCAATCAGCCCCAGCATTTT
TRBD2	TRBV10-3	NA	TRBJ2-1	CAISREGGNEQFF	TGTGCCATCAGTCGGGAGGGGGGGAATGAGCAGTTCTTC
TRBD1	TRBV18	NA	TRBJ2-3	CASSPGTGTDTQYF	TGTGCCAGCTCGCCAGGGACAGGGACAGATACGCAGTATTTT
TRBD2	TRBV27	NA	TRBJ2-2	CASSLSPSGRDTGELFF	TGTGCCAGCAGTTTATCGCCTAGCGGGAGGGACACCGGGGAGCTGTTTTTT
NA	TRBV7-9	NA	TRBJ1-2	CASSLEGVNGYTF	TGTGCCAGCAGCTTAGAGGGGGTTAATGGCTACACCTTC
TRBD1	TRBV28	NA	TRBJ2-7	CASSSRDSLGRTYEQYF	TGTGCCAGCAGCTCCCGGGACAGTCTAGGCCGAACCTACGAGCAGTACTTC
NA	TRBV20-1	NA	TRBJ2-5	CSASRTYQETQYF	TGCAGTGCTAGTAGAACATACCAAGAGACCCAGTACTTC
NA	TRBV5-8	NA	TRBJ2-5	CASSAGDIPQETQYF	TGTGCCAGCAGCGCTGGTGATATCCCCCAAGAGACCCAGTACTTC
TRBD1	TRBV28	few	TRBJ2-7	CASWAGGDYYEQYF	TGTGCCAGCTGGGCAGGGGGCGACTACTACGAGCAGTACTTC
TRBD2	TRBV5-1	NA	TRBJ2-7	CASSAGTSGSGEQYF	TGCGCCAGCAGCGCGGGGACTAGCGGGAGCGGCGAGCAGTACTTC
NA	TRBV19	once	TRBJ1-5	CASSIGTGNQPQHF	TGTGCCAGTAGTATAGGAACAGGGAACCAGCCCCAGCATTTT
NA	TRBV19	NA	TRBJ1-2	CASSMVRAIYGYTF	TGTGCCAGTAGTATGGTAAGGGCCATCTATGGCTACACCTTC
NA	TRBV10-3	NA	TRBJ1-1	CATREDTEAFF	TGTGCCACCCGGGAGGACACTGAAGCTTTCTTT
TRBD2	TRBV28	NA	TRBJ2-1	CASSRLEREGVNEQFF	TGTGCCAGCAGTCGCTTAGAGCGGGAGGGGGTTAATGAGCAGTTCTTC
TRBD2	TRBV6-5	NA	TRBJ2-7	CASSYPSGAGGYEQYF	TGTGCCAGCAGTTACCCCAGCGGGGCGGGGGGATACGAGCAGTACTTC
TRBD1	TRBV4-1	NA	TRBJ2-1	CASSQGLRGKFGEQFF	TGCGCCAGCAGCCAAGGCCTCAGGGGGAAGTTCGGTGAGCAGTTCTTC
TRBD2	TRBV28	NA	TRBJ2-7	CASSPGLVRSEQYF	TGTGCCAGCAGTCCAGGACTAGTGAGGTCCGAGCAGTACTTC
NA	TRBV28	NA	TRBJ2-7	CASSLSPSNWEQYF	TGTGCCAGCAGTTTATCCCCCTCAAACTGGGAGCAGTACTTC
NA	TRBV19	NA	TRBJ1-2	CASSPGPRANYGYTF	TGTGCCAGTAGCCCAGGACCGAGAGCTAACTATGGCTACACCTTC
NA	TRBV5-4	NA	TRBJ2-2	CASSLIRESTGELFF	TGTGCCAGCAGCTTGATCAGGGAGAGCACCGGGGAGCTGTTTTTT
NA	TRBV7-2	NA	TRBJ2-7	CASSLLSGLGHEQYF	TGTGCCAGCAGCTTACTATCGGGACTCGGGCACGAGCAGTACTTC
NA	TRBV12-3/TRBV12-4	NA	TRBJ2-7	CASSLNRANEQYF	TGTGCCAGCAGTTTAAACAGGGCCAACGAGCAGTACTTC
NA	TRBV27	NA	TRBJ2-1	CASSFVTHGNEQFF	TGTGCCAGCAGTTTTGTGACCCATGGCAATGAGCAGTTCTTC
NA	TRBV18	NA	TRBJ1-1	CASSPLDSRNTEAFF	TGTGCCAGCTCACCGTTAGACAGTCGGAACACTGAAGCTTTCTTT
NA	TRBV11-1	NA	TRBJ2-1	CASTISPGSSDEQFF	TGTGCCAGCACCATCTCCCCGGGTTCCTCGGATGAGCAGTTCTTC
NA	TRBV19	NA	TRBJ1-4	CASSIPVFGQTNEKLFF	TGTGCCAGTAGTATCCCGGTTTTTGGGCAGACAAATGAAAAACTGTTTTTT
NA	TRBV4-1	NA	TRBJ2-7	CASSQEAVGTTYEQYF	TGCGCCAGCAGCCAAGAGGCCGTTGGAACCACCTACGAGCAGTACTTC
TRBD1	TRBV5-4	once	TRBJ2-7	CASSPGGTGNEQYF	TGTGCCAGCAGCCCCGGGGGGACAGGGAACGAGCAGTACTTC
TRBD1	TRBV2	NA	TRBJ1-2	CASILGTGDPNNYGYTF	TGTGCCAGCATCCTTGGGACAGGCGATCCCAATAACTATGGCTACACCTTC
NA	TRBV6-2/TRBV6-3	once	TRBJ2-1	CASSQGGFSYNEQFF	TGTGCCAGCAGCCAAGGAGGATTCTCCTACAATGAGCAGTTCTTC
NA	TRBV7-9	NA	TRBJ2-2	CASSSSGTWNTGELFF	TGTGCCAGCTCATCCTCCGGTACTTGGAACACCGGGGAGCTGTTTTTT
NA	TRBV10-2	NA	TRBJ1-5	CASSDSGLQPQHF	TGCGCCAGCAGTGATTCGGGGCTGCAGCCCCAGCATTTT
TRBD1	TRBV6-5	NA	TRBJ1-5	CASADRQGGQPQHF	TGTGCCAGCGCTGATAGACAGGGAGGTCAGCCCCAGCATTTT
TRBD1	TRBV28	NA	TRBJ1-2	CASVGQGGHGYTF	TGTGCCAGCGTGGGACAGGGAGGACATGGCTACACCTTC
NA	TRBV11-2	NA	TRBJ1-1	CASSHEGNEAFF	TGTGCCAGCAGCCACGAGGGGAATGAAGCTTTCTTT
TRBD1	TRBV3-1/TRBV3-2	NA	TRBJ1-2	CASSRGGGQSYGYTF	TGTGCCAGCAGCCGTGGGGGGGGACAGAGCTATGGCTACACCTTC
TRBD1	TRBV4-1	NA	TRBJ1-1	CASSARTGSNTEAFF	TGCGCCAGCAGCGCTCGGACAGGGAGTAACACTGAAGCTTTCTTT
NA	TRBV28	NA	TRBJ1-2	CASRSQGRDTF	TGTGCCAGCAGGTCCCAGGGGCGGGACACCTTC
NA	TRBV11-3	NA	TRBJ1-6	CASSSGQRDSPLHF	TGTGCCAGCAGCTCTGGACAGCGGGATTCACCCCTCCACTTT
TRBD2	TRBV6-5	NA	TRBJ2-1	CASSYTGDYYNEQFF	TGTGCCAGCAGTTACACGGGGGACTACTACAATGAGCAGTTCTTC
NA	TRBV20-1	few	TRBJ1-1	CSAELDSGAFF	TGCAGTGCTGAGTTGGACAGTGGGGCTTTCTTT
TRBD2	TRBV5-1	NA	TRBJ2-1	CASSSYVWTSGGYNEQFF	TGCGCCAGCAGCTCATATGTATGGACTAGCGGGGGATACAATGAGCAGTTCTTC
TRBD1	TRBV5-1	NA	TRBJ1-1	CASSPGTGNTEAFF	TGCGCCAGCAGCCCAGGGACAGGAAACACTGAAGCTTTCTTT
NA	TRBV15	NA	TRBJ1-5	CATSRGGFTSGQPQHF	TGTGCCACCAGCAGAGGAGGGTTCACCTCAGGGCAGCCCCAGCATTTT
NA	TRBV2	NA	TRBJ2-5	CASSERGSETQYF	TGTGCCAGCAGTGAAAGAGGGTCGGAGACCCAGTACTTC
NA	TRBV5-1	NA	TRBJ1-1	CASSSRDGDTEAFF	TGCGCCAGCAGCAGCCGGGACGGAGACACTGAAGCTTTCTTT
NA	TRBV7-9	NA	TRBJ2-7	CASSLAGRFREQYF	TGTGCCAGCAGCTTAGCGGGTCGGTTCCGCGAGCAGTACTTC
NA	TRBV7-9	NA	TRBJ2-3	CASSSYSLTSTDTQYF	TGTGCCAGCAGCTCCTACAGTTTGACTAGCACAGATACGCAGTATTTT
TRBD1	TRBV5-8	NA	TRBJ1-3	CASRGRGDSGNTIYF	TGTGCCAGCAGGGGCAGGGGGGATTCTGGAAACACCATATATTTT
NA	TRBV3-1/TRBV3-2	NA	TRBJ1-1	CASSQAGGGAEAFF	TGTGCCAGCAGCCAAGCCGGGGGTGGGGCTGAAGCTTTCTTT
NA	TRBV3-1/TRBV3-2	NA	TRBJ2-7	CASSQDGREQYF	TGTGCCAGCAGCCAAGATGGGAGAGAGCAGTACTTC
NA	TRBV5-6	NA	TRBJ2-2	CASSPQMNTGELFF	TGTGCCAGCAGCCCCCAGATGAACACCGGGGAGCTGTTTTTT